Listed here are 7 T cell receptor beta chains from one sample, sequenced in a study of CD8+ T cells in alopecia areata. It was cDNA, reverse transcribed from extracted RNA, that served as the sequencing template. Libraries were prepared by immunoSEQ multiplex PCR; TCRdb keeps only in-frame clonotypes and omits some of them. The sample has more than 90,000 clones; roughly 63% are singletons. Noted treatment: oral pan-JAK inhibitor, 5-10 mg twice daily. Here the sequenced sample was CD8+ T cells sorted from blood, taken at week 4, from a patient treated with tofacitinib. These receptors all stem from a human donor with alopecia areata.

The genes are TRBV29-1 and TRBJ2-4; 7 positions agree with TRBD1. From germline, CDR1 is SQVTM and CDR2 ANQGSEA. With 0 bases clipped from V and 6 bases from J, the junction kept 8 bases outside the gene matches. The CDR3 has 15 residues. The CDR3 sequence: CSVEDRDSPLNIQYF. CDR3 sequence (DNA): TGCAGCGTTGAAGATCGGGACAGTCCTCTAAACATTCAGTACTTC.

This clone occurred a few times. V gene TRBV30 combines with J gene TRBJ1-5; no clear D gene. This CDR3 is 16 amino acids long. In germline, CDR1 is GTSNPN, CDR2 SVGIG (reference sequence). V lost 4 bases to trimming and J lost 0 bases, with 16 bases between them. The CDR3 sequence: CAWTLYGESSNQPQHF. CDR3 sequence (DNA): TGTGCCTGGACCCTGTATGGAGAGAGTAGCAATCAGCCCCAGCATTTT.

The chain is built from TRBV5-6 and TRBJ1-4, with TRBD1 matching 9 bases. This CDR3 is 16 amino acids long. The trim removed 5 bases at V and 8 bases at J, leaving 13 bases unmatched. The V gene's germline CDR1 is SGHDT and CDR2 YYEEEE. The CDR3 DNA is TGTGCCAGCAGAGCTTTCACAGGGGGCGCGGAAGAAAAACTGTTTTTT. Translating it yields CASRAFTGGAEEKLFF.

The chain combines TRBV5-1 with TRBJ2-7, with D possibly matching TRBD1 (5 bases). The V gene's germline CDR1 is SGHRS and CDR2 YFSETQ. The ends were cut back, 0 bases at V and 3 bases at J, with 10 bases in the middle. This CDR3 spans 14 amino acids. The CDR3 region is CASSLGQGLYEQYF. In DNA, the CDR3 is TGCGCCAGCAGCTTGGGTCAGGGTCTCTACGAGCAGTACTTC.

The chain has TRBV29-1 and TRBJ2-1; TRBD2 matches 13 bases. Trimming took 6 bases from V and 4 from J; bases not matched to a gene: 3. The CDR3 sequence is 14 residues long. Per germline, CDR1 SQVTM and CDR2 ANQGSEA. The CDR3 DNA sequence: TGCAGCGTGGGGACTAGCGGGGCGTACAATGAGCAGTTCTTC. Its protein product is CSVGTSGAYNEQFF.

This chain joins TRBV30 and TRBJ1-6, with 10 bases fitting TRBD1. CDR1 and CDR2 (germline): GTSNPN, SVGIG (reference sequence). V gave up 5 bases and J gave up 7 bases; unmatched junction bases: 5. This CDR3 comprises 14 residues. The CDR3 bases are TGTGCCTGGGGGACAGGGGAATACAATTCACCCCTCCACTTT. Translating gives CAWGTGEYNSPLHF.

The chain combines TRBV30 with TRBJ2-1; no definite D call. The CDR3 runs to 11 residues. V gave up 2 bases and J gave up 6 bases, with 5 bases separating them. The germline gives CDR1 GTSNPN, CDR2 SVGIG (reference sequence). CDR3 sequence reads: CAWSSINEQFF. CDR3 DNA sequence: TGTGCCTGGAGTTCGATCAATGAGCAGTTCTTC.